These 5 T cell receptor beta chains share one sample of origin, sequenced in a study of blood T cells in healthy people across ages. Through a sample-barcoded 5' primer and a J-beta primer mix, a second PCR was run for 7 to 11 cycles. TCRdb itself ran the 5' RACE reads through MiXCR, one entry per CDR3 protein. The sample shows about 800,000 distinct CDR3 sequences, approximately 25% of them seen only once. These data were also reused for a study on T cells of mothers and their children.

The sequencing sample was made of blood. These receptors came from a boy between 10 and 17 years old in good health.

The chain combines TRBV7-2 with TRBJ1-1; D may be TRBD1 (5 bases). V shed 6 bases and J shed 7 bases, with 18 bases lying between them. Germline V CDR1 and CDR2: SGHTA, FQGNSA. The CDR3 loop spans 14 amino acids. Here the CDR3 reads CASSRLVVQGEAFF. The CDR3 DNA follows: TGTGCCAGCAGTCGACTGGTGGTGCAGGGTGAAGCTTTCTTT.

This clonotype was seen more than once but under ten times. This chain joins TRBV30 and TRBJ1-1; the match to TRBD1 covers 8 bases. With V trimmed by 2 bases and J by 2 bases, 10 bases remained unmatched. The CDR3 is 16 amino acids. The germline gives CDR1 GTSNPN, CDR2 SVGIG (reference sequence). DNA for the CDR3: TGTGCCTGGAGTTCTCCCGACAGGGGCCCAAACACTGAAGCTTTCTTT. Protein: CAWSSPDRGPNTEAFF.

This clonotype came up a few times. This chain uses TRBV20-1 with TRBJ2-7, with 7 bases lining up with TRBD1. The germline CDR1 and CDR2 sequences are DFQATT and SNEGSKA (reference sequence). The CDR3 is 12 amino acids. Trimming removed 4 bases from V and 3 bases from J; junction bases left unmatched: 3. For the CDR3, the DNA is TGCAGTGCTACGACAGGGAGCTACGAGCAGTACTTC. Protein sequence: CSATTGSYEQYF.

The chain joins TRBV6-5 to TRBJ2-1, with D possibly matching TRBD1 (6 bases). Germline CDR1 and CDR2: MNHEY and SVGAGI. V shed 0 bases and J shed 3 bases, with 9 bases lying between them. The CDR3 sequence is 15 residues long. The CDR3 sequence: CASSYSKQGYNEQFF. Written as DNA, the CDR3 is TGTGCCAGCAGTTACTCGAAACAGGGCTACAATGAGCAGTTCTTC.

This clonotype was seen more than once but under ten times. The CDR3: CATSSRVSPGGETQYF. The CDR3 DNA sequence: TGTGCCACCAGCAGCCGGGTTTCTCCTGGGGGAGAGACCCAGTACTTC. The chain couples TRBV15 to TRBJ2-5; D assignment may be TRBD1 or TRBD2 (5 bases each). Germline CDR1 reads LNHNV; CDR2 reads YYDKDF (reference sequence). V lost 3 bases to trimming and J lost 4 bases, with 18 bases between them. The CDR3 has 16 amino acids.